This T cell receptor (beta chain) derives from a study of blood T cell repertoires in COVID-19. At the level of the study: Both acute and convalescent COVID-19 samples were obtained from the United States, Italy and Spain. Sample material is recorded as cDNA or gDNA derived from T cells, B-cell-depleted T cells, or PBMCs.

The ends were cut back, 2 bases at V and 2 bases at J, with 11 bases in the middle. CDR1 and CDR2 from the germline V gene are SGDLS and YYNGEE. This CDR3 spans 15 amino acids. Method: immunoSEQ multiplex PCR; TCRdb's copy keeps in-frame clones and lacks some. The sample has tens of thousands of clones, over 70% seen once. The sequence derives from a human donor in a cohort sampled during active COVID-19. Sequenced: peripheral blood. This chain connects TRBV9 to TRBJ2-1; no reliable D call. CDR3 protein: CASSVGQTTYNEQFF. Written as DNA, the CDR3 is TGTGCCAGCAGCGTCGGTCAGACAACCTACAATGAGCAGTTCTTC.